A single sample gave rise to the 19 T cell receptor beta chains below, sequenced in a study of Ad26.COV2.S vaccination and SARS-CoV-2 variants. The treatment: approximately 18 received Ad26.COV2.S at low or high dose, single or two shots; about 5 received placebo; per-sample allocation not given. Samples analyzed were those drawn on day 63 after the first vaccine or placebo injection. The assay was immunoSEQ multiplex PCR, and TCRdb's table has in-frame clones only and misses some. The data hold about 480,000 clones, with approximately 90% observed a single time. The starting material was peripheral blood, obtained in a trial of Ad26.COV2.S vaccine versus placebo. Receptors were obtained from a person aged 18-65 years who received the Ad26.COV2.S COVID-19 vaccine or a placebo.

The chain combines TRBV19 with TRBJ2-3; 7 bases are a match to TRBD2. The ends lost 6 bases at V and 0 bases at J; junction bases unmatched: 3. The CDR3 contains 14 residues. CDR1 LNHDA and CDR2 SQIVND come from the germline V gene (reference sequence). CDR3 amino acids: CASRVSGSTDTQYF. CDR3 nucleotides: TGTGCCAGTAGGGTTAGCGGGAGCACAGATACGCAGTATTTT.

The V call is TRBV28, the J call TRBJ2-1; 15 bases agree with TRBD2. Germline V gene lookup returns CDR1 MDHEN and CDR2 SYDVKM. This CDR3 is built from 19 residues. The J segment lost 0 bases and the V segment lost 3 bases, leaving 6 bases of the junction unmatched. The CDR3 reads CASSFGGTSGGLSYNEQFF. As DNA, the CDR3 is TGTGCCAGCAGTTTTGGCGGGACTAGCGGGGGGCTCTCCTACAATGAGCAGTTCTTC.

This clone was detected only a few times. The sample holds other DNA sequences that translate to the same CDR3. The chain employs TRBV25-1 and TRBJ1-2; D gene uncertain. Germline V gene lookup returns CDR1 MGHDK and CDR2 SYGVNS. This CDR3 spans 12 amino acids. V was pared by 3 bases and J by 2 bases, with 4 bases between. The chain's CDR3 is CASSDSNYGYTF. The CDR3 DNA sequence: TGTGCCAGCAGTGACAGCAACTATGGCTACACCTTC.

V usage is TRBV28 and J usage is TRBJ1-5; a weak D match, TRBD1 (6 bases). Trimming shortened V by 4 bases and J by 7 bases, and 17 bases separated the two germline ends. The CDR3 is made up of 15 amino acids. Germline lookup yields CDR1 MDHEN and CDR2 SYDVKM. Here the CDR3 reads CASSWFGGLGQPQHF. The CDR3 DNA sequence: TGTGCCAGCAGTTGGTTTGGGGGGCTTGGACAGCCCCAGCATTTT.

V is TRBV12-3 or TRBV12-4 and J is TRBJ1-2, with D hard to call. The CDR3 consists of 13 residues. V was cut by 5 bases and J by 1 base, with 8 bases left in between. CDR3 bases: TGTGCCAGCAGTCCAGTTGTTAACTATGGCTACACCTTC. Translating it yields CASSPVVNYGYTF.

Here the CDR3 DNA reads TGTGCCTGGAGTCGACTAGCGGGAGGTAGCAATGAGCAGTTCTTC. Translated, it gives CAWSRLAGGSNEQFF. The chain carries TRBV30 and TRBJ2-1; 13 bases agree with TRBD2. CDR3 length: 15 residues. Germline V CDR1 and CDR2: GTSNPN, SVGIG (reference sequence). V lost 2 bases to trimming and J lost 6 bases; unmatched junction nucleotides: 4. Combining the CDR3 with reference TRBV30 and TRBJ2-1 gives the whole variable domain SQTIHQWPATLVQPVGSPLSLECTVEGTSNPNLYWYRQAAGRGLQLLFYSVGIGQISSEVPQNLSASRPQDRQFILSSKKLLLSDSGFYLCAWSRLAGGSNEQFFGPGTRLTVL.

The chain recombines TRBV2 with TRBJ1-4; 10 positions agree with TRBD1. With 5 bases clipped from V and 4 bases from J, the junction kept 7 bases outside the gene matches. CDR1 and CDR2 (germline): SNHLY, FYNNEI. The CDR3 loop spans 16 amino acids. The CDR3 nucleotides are TGTGCCAGCAGTAACCCGGGACAGGGGCGTAATGAAAAACTGTTTTTT. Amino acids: CASSNPGQGRNEKLFF.

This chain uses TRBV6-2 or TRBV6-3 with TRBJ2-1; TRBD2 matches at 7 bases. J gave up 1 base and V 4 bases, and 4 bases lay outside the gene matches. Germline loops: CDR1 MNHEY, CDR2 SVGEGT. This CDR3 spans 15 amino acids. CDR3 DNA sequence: TGTGCCAGCAGTTCGAGCGGGATATCCTACAATGAGCAGTTCTTC. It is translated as CASSSSGISYNEQFF.

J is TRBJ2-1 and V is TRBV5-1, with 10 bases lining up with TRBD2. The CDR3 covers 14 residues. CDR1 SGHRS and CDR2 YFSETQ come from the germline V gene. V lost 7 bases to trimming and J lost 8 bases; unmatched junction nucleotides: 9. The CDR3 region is CASGTAGGPYEQFF. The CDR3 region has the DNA TGCGCCAGCGGGACAGCGGGAGGGCCCTATGAGCAGTTCTTC.

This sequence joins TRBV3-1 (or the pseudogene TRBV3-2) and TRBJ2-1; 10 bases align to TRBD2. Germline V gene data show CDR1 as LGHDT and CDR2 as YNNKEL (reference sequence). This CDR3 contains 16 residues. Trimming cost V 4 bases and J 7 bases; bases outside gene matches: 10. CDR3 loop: CASSPKQVAGGNEQFF. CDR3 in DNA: TGTGCCAGCAGCCCAAAACAAGTAGCGGGAGGAAATGAGCAGTTCTTC.

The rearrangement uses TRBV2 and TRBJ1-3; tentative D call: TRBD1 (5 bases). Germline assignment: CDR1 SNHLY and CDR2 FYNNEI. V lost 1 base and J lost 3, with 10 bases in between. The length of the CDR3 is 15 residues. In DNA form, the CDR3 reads TGTGCCAGCAGTGAAGACGGGGGAGGTGGAAACACCATATATTTT. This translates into CASSEDGGGGNTIYF.

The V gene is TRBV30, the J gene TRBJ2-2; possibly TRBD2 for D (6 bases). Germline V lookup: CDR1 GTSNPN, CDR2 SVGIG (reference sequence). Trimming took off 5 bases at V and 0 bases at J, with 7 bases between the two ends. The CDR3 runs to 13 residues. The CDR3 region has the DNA TGTGCCTGGCGACTAGCGAACACCGGGGAGCTGTTTTTT. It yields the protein CAWRLANTGELFF.

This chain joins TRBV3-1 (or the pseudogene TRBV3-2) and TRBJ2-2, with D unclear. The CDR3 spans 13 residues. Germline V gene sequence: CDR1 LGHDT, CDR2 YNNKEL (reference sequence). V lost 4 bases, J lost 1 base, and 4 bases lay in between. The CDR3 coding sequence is TGTGCCAGCAGCCCAAAGAACACCGGGGAGCTGTTTTTT. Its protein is CASSPKNTGELFF.

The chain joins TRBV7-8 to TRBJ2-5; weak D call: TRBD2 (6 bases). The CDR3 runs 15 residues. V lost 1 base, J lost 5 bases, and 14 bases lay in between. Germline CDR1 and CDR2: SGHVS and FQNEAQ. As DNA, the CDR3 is TGTGCCAGCAGCTTAGAAGCGGGCCTCTGGGAGACCCAGTACTTC. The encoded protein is CASSLEAGLWETQYF.

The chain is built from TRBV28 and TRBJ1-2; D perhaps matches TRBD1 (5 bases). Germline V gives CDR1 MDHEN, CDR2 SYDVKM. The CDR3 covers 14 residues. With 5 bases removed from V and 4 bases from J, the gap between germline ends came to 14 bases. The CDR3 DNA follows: TGTGCCAGCAGTGACCCCCCGGGGACCTATGGCTACACCTTC. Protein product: CASSDPPGTYGYTF.

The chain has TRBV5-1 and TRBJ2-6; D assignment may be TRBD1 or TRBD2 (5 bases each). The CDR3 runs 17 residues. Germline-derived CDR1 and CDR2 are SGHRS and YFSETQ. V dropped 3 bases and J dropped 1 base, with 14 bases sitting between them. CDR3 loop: CASSSPGPRSGANVLTF. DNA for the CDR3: TGCGCCAGCAGCTCGCCGGGGCCCCGTTCTGGGGCCAACGTCCTGACTTTC.

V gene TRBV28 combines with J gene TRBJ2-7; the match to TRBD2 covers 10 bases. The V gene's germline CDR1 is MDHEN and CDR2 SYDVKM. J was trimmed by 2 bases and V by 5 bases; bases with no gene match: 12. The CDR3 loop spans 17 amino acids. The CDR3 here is CASSQAASGRFPYEQYF. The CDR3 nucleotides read TGTGCCAGCAGTCAAGCGGCTAGCGGGAGATTCCCCTACGAGCAGTACTTC. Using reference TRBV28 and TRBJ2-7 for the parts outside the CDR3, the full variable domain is DVKVTQSSRYLVKRTGEKVFLECVQDMDHENMFWYRQDPGLGLRLIYFSYDVKMKEKGDIPEGYSVSREKKERFSLILESASTNQTSMYLCASSQAASGRFPYEQYFGPGTRLTVT.

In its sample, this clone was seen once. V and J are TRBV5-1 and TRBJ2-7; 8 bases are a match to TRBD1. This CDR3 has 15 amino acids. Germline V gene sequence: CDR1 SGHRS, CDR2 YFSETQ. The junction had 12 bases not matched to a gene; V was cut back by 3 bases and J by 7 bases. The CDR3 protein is CASSSDGTGVWEQYF. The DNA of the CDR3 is TGCGCCAGCAGCTCCGACGGGACAGGAGTCTGGGAGCAGTACTTC.

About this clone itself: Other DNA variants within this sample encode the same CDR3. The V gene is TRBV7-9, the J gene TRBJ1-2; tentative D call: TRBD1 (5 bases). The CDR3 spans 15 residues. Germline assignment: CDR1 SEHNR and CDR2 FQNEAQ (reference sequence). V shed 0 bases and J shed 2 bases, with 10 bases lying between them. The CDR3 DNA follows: TGTGCCAGCAGCTTAGCGGGGACGGCGAACTATGGCTACACCTTC. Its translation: CASSLAGTANYGYTF.